These 14 T cell receptor beta chains came from one sample sequenced in a study of cytomegalovirus exposure and HLA in healthy donors. 13 Jbeta primers and 60 Vbeta primers were used for the PCR. Measured with immunoSEQ multiplex PCR; TCRdb has only the in-frame clones, and not every one. This sample yields under 65,000 clones, of which over 70% are seen a single time; around 8% belongs to the top ten. Source material: PBMCs. The receptor set was obtained from a man aged 25-45 years in good health and CMV-seropositive.

For the CDR3, the DNA is TGTGCCAGCAGCTTATCAGGGGCTTTGAACACTGAAGCTTTCTTT. It codes for CASSLSGALNTEAFF. The genes are TRBV7-3 and TRBJ1-1, with D possibly being TRBD1 (6 bases). Trimming took 2 bases from V and 0 from J, leaving 10 bases between them. Germline CDR1 SGHTA, CDR2 FQGTGA. The CDR3 covers 15 residues.

J is TRBJ1-2 and V is TRBV20-1; no reliable D call. This CDR3 has 11 amino acids. Trimming removed 4 bases at V and 5 bases at J, with 8 bases between. Germline V gene data show CDR1 as DFQATT and CDR2 as SNEGSKA (reference sequence). CDR3 sequence (DNA): TGCAGTGCTACCGGAGGGTATGGCTACACCTTC. The encoded protein is CSATGGYGYTF.

The V and J genes are TRBV2 and TRBJ2-1; TRBD1 agrees at 9 bases. This CDR3 region has 17 residues. Germline V lookup: CDR1 SNHLY, CDR2 FYNNEI. After removal of 9 bases from V and 1 base from J, the junction contained 13 bases not matched to a gene. The CDR3 DNA follows: TGTGCCAGAAATGGGGGGACAGGGACCGGGTCCTACAATGAGCAGTTCTTC. It yields the protein CARNGGTGTGSYNEQFF.

The rearrangement links TRBV4-1 to TRBJ2-3, with 9 nucleotides matching TRBD2. Trimming took 1 base from V and 0 from J; bases not matched to a gene: 11. Germline assignment: CDR1 MGHRA and CDR2 YSYEKL. The CDR3 is 19 amino acids. CDR3 region: CASSQASLAGLTSTDTQYF. Written as DNA, the CDR3 is TGCGCCAGCAGCCAAGCGTCTCTAGCGGGGCTAACTAGCACAGATACGCAGTATTTT.

This chain links TRBV29-1 with TRBJ2-7, with 11 bases fitting TRBD1. The germline gives CDR1 SQVTM, CDR2 ANQGSEA. This CDR3 region has 15 residues. Trimming cost V 6 bases and J 0 bases; bases outside gene matches: 7. The CDR3 sequence: CSVAAGTGGSYEQYF. CDR3 coding DNA: TGCAGCGTGGCCGCCGGGACAGGGGGCTCCTACGAGCAGTACTTC.

The V gene is TRBV5-4, the J gene TRBJ2-1, with 9 bases aligning to TRBD2. J lost 5 bases, V lost 1 base, and 4 bases had no gene match. This CDR3 spans 15 amino acids. The germline gives CDR1 SGHNT, CDR2 YYREEE (reference sequence). DNA for the CDR3: TGTGCCAGCAGCTTGAAGGTAGCGGGGGACAATGAGCAGTTCTTC. Its translation is CASSLKVAGDNEQFF.

The chain carries TRBV7-8 and TRBJ1-5; D uncertain. This CDR3 contains 16 residues. The germline V and J ends were trimmed by 4 bases and 0 bases, with 13 bases remaining between them. CDR1 and CDR2 (germline): SGHVS, FQNEAQ. DNA of the CDR3: TGTGCCAGCAGCTCCGTGCCGGGGATTAGCAATCAGCCCCAGCATTTT. It is translated as CASSSVPGISNQPQHF.

V is TRBV6-4 and J is TRBJ2-3; 8 bases fit TRBD1. Per the germline V gene, CDR1 is MRHNA and CDR2 is SNTAGT. This CDR3 has 15 amino acids. J was trimmed by 4 bases and V by 4 bases; bases with no gene match: 7. As DNA, the CDR3 is TGTGCCAGCAGTGGGAACGGACAGGGCGCAGATACGCAGTATTTT. The encoded protein is CASSGNGQGADTQYF.

The V and J genes are TRBV6-5 and TRBJ1-1; TRBD1 matches 9 bases. Trimming took 1 base from V and 1 from J; bases not matched to a gene: 4. The CDR3 length is 16 residues. CDR1 and CDR2 from the germline V gene are MNHEY and SVGAGI. CDR3 bases: TGTGCCAGCAGTTACTACAGGGGGCGGAAGAACACTGAAGCTTTCTTT. Translating it yields CASSYYRGRKNTEAFF.

The chain carries TRBV5-1 and TRBJ2-7, with D possibly matching TRBD1 (6 bases). Trimming shortened V by 2 bases and J by 5 bases, and 17 bases separated the two germline ends. CDR3 size: 15 residues. Germline V CDR1 and CDR2: SGHRS, YFSETQ. In nucleotides, the CDR3 is TGCGCCAGCAGCTTAGGACAGTGGATCGATGACGAGCAGTACTTC. Encoded protein: CASSLGQWIDDEQYF.

V is TRBV2 and J is TRBJ1-6; D is possibly TRBD1 (5 bases). Germline V lookup: CDR1 SNHLY, CDR2 FYNNEI. The CDR3 is 15 residues long. The V gene lost 11 bases and the J gene lost 1 base, with 15 bases spanning the gap. DNA for the CDR3: TGTGCCGGATCCGCGCAGGGTTCCTATAATTCACCCCTCCACTTT. This encodes CAGSAQGSYNSPLHF.

This chain uses TRBV5-6 with TRBJ2-5; 10 nucleotides agree with TRBD1. The CDR3 is made up of 15 amino acids. The J segment lost 5 bases and the V segment lost 4 bases, leaving 8 bases of the junction unmatched. Germline assignment: CDR1 SGHDT and CDR2 YYEEEE. In DNA, the CDR3 is TGTGCCAGCAGCGGATTAAAGGGACAGGGGGAGACCCAGTACTTC. Amino acids: CASSGLKGQGETQYF.

V is TRBV10-3 and J is TRBJ2-3; the D gene is possibly TRBD1 (6 bases). The CDR3 sequence is 16 residues long. Germline-derived CDR1 and CDR2 are ENHRY and SYGVKD. V shed 0 bases and J shed 2 bases, with 12 bases lying between them. CDR3 nucleotide sequence: TGTGCCATCAGTGAGTCTAGGACAGAAGACACAGATACGCAGTATTTT. Amino acids: CAISESRTEDTDTQYF.

The gene calls are TRBV28 and TRBJ2-7; no firm D call. This CDR3 has 12 residues. Germline V gene sequence: CDR1 MDHEN, CDR2 SYDVKM. V shed 1 base and J shed 7 bases, with 8 bases lying between them. CDR3 nucleotides: TGTGCCAGCAGTTTATTATTCGGGGAGCAGTACTTC. This encodes CASSLLFGEQYF.